This T cell receptor (beta chain) originates from a study of cytomegalovirus exposure and HLA in healthy donors. Turning to the study itself: When 398 donors were genotyped, 81% of them were found to fall in the Caucasian-associated ancestry cluster.

The PCR ran on 60 Vbeta and 13 Jbeta primers. This table comes from immunoSEQ multiplex PCR, and its TCRdb copy is limited to in-frame clones, with some not included. This sample has under 250,000 clones; approximately 81% occur once, and the top ten carry about 0.25%. Specimen: PBMCs. This clonotype was obtained from a girl under 10 years old in good health and CMV-seronegative.

This CDR3 reads CASSLEASGRGEQYF. CDR3 nucleotide sequence: TGTGCCAGCAGCCTAGAGGCTAGCGGGAGGGGTGAGCAGTACTTC. This rearrangement joins TRBV27 to TRBJ2-7, with TRBD2 matching over 12 bases. This CDR3 is 15 amino acids long. With 6 bases clipped from V and 7 bases from J, the junction kept 10 bases outside the gene matches. Looked up from germline, CDR1 is MNHEY and CDR2 is SMNVEV (reference sequence).